Listed below are T cell receptor beta chains from one sample, sequenced in a study of technical replicates of blood from several donors. Clones were sequenced by immunoSEQ multiplex PCR, and TCRdb holds only the in-frame ones, with some missing. This table has 84,000 or so clones, roughly 94% appearing once. The sequenced material came from T cells isolated from PBMCs. These receptors were obtained from a human donor in good health. The CDR3 runs from the conserved cysteine through the conserved F or W. Fields, in order: V gene, J gene, clone size, D gene, CDR3 protein, CDR3 DNA. A D gene is named only where the DNA matches it firmly. Part of the rows lack a size; the others show once, few, many or a class for expanded clones.

TRBV19,TRBJ1-2,NA,TRBD1,CASCPRQGSYGYTF,TGTGCCAGTTGCCCCCGACAGGGAAGCTATGGCTACACCTTC
TRBV9,TRBJ2-2,NA,NA,CASSAPIDRPNTGELFF,TGTGCCAGCAGTGCCCCTATCGACAGGCCGAACACCGGGGAGCTGTTTTTT
TRBV9,TRBJ2-5,once,TRBD2,CASSVGLPGLAGGRQETQYF,TGTGCCAGCAGCGTTGGACTACCGGGACTAGCGGGAGGAAGGCAAGAGACCCAGTACTTC
TRBV5-1,TRBJ1-4,NA,NA,CASSLDSGVGKLFF,TGCGCCAGCAGCCTAGACAGTGGGGTCGGAAAACTGTTTTTT
TRBV11-1,TRBJ1-1,NA,NA,CASSLSRRWENTEAFF,TGTGCCAGCAGCTTGTCCCGGAGGTGGGAAAACACTGAAGCTTTCTTT
TRBV5-1,TRBJ2-1,NA,TRBD1,CASSRGQGASNEQFF,TGCGCCAGCAGCAGGGGACAGGGGGCGTCAAATGAGCAGTTCTTC
TRBV11-3,TRBJ2-5,NA,NA,CASSSRVQETQYF,TGTGCCAGCAGCTCCAGGGTCCAAGAGACCCAGTACTTC
TRBV2,TRBJ1-4,once,TRBD1,CASKGTGAEKLFF,TGTGCCAGCAAGGGGACAGGGGCTGAAAAACTGTTTTTT
TRBV11-3,TRBJ2-1,NA,TRBD2,CASSLPGGSYNEQFF,TGTGCCAGCAGCTTACCGGGGGGCTCCTACAATGAGCAGTTCTTC
TRBV5-1,TRBJ1-2,NA,NA,CASSLASGGANYGYTF,TGCGCCAGCAGCTTGGCCTCGGGGGGAGCTAACTATGGCTACACCTTC
TRBV6-5,TRBJ1-1,NA,TRBD1,CASSYGTGGAGRAFF,TGTGCCAGCAGTTATGGGACAGGGGGCGCGGGACGAGCTTTCTTT
TRBV2,TRBJ2-2,NA,NA,CASKTGPAGELFF,TGTGCCAGCAAAACAGGGCCGGCCGGGGAGCTGTTTTTT
TRBV7-9,TRBJ1-1,NA,NA,CASSLVHVQKSTEAFF,TGTGCCAGCAGCTTAGTCCATGTGCAGAAATCCACTGAAGCTTTCTTT
TRBV18,TRBJ1-5,NA,TRBD1,CASSPGQVEGPQHF,TGTGCCAGCTCACCGGGACAGGTCGAAGGGCCCCAGCATTTT
TRBV6-1,TRBJ1-2,NA,NA,CASSEGQGIGYGYTF,TGTGCCAGCAGTGAAGGGCAGGGTATCGGGTATGGCTACACCTTC
TRBV7-7,TRBJ2-5,once,NA,CASGPDSQETQYF,TGTGCTAGCGGTCCGGACTCTCAAGAGACCCAGTACTTC
TRBV7-9,TRBJ2-7,few,TRBD2,CASSGGTSGNEQYF,TGTGCCAGCAGCGGAGGGACTAGCGGGAATGAGCAGTACTTC
TRBV4-1,TRBJ1-6,NA,NA,CASSQSQGSPTPLHF,TGCGCCAGCAGCCAATCCCAGGGGTCGCCTACACCCCTCCACTTT
TRBV9,TRBJ1-2,NA,TRBD1,CASSVGGQGNYGYTF,TGTGCCAGCAGCGTAGGGGGACAGGGTAACTATGGCTACACCTTC
TRBV19,TRBJ2-2,NA,TRBD1,CASSMIRWDRGTGELFF,TGTGCCAGTAGTATGATTCGATGGGACAGGGGTACCGGGGAGCTGTTTTTT
TRBV25-1,TRBJ2-6,NA,NA,CASSEHASSGANVLTF,TGTGCCAGCAGTGAACACGCGAGCTCTGGGGCCAACGTCCTGACTTTC
TRBV28,TRBJ2-7,NA,TRBD2,CASRASGTYEQYF,TGTGCCAGCAGAGCTAGCGGGACCTACGAGCAGTACTTC
TRBV11-3,TRBJ2-4,NA,NA,CASSPFRVVKNIQYF,TGTGCCAGCAGCCCCTTCAGGGTAGTCAAAAACATTCAGTACTTC
TRBV11-2,TRBJ1-1,NA,NA,CASSTVTRGNTEAFF,TGTGCCAGCAGCACCGTAACTCGGGGAAACACTGAAGCTTTCTTT
TRBV9,TRBJ2-7,once,TRBD1,CASSVAGQGMNEQYF,TGTGCCAGCAGCGTAGCGGGACAGGGGATGAACGAGCAGTACTTC
TRBV30,TRBJ2-1,NA,TRBD2,CAWGGLVAQAFGLGRSNEQFF,TGTGCCTGGGGGGGACTAGTCGCTCAGGCGTTCGGGCTCGGGCGGTCCAATGAGCAGTTCTTC
TRBV6-1,TRBJ2-2,NA,TRBD2,CASSGLSGRVAGELFF,TGTGCCAGCAGTGGCCTCAGCGGGAGGGTCGCCGGGGAGCTGTTTTTT
TRBV7-8,TRBJ2-5,NA,NA,CASGVAWTVGETQYF,TGTGCCAGCGGAGTAGCTTGGACAGTGGGAGAGACCCAGTACTTC
TRBV6-1,TRBJ2-3,once,TRBD2,CASSEASGAPDTQYF,TGTGCCAGCAGTGAGGCTAGCGGGGCCCCAGATACGCAGTATTTT
TRBV7-9,TRBJ1-1,NA,NA,CASSLIGVRNTEAFF,TGTGCCAGCAGCTTAATAGGGGTCAGGAACACTGAAGCTTTCTTT
TRBV27,TRBJ1-2,NA,NA,CASSSGAGAIRGYTF,TGTGCCAGCAGTTCTGGGGCAGGGGCCATTAGGGGCTACACCTTC
TRBV15,TRBJ2-1,NA,TRBD2,CATSRRLADNNEQFF,TGTGCCACCAGCAGGAGACTAGCGGACAACAATGAGCAGTTCTTC
TRBV7-9,TRBJ2-2,NA,NA,CASIPLGGDTGELFF,TGTGCCAGCATCCCCTTAGGAGGCGACACCGGGGAGCTGTTTTTT